This T cell receptor beta chain appears in the sequencing data of a study of blood T cell repertoires in COVID-19. On the study more broadly: COVID-19 samples from acute and convalescent phases originated in the United States, Italy and Spain.

Authors' data handling: Estimates of nucleated cell counts were drawn from the amplification of reference gene primers. Libraries were prepared by immunoSEQ multiplex PCR; TCRdb keeps only in-frame clonotypes and omits some of them. V, J and clone size derive from that table, while D and trimming were established from the DNA sequence. The sample records some 300,000 clones, 90% being singletons. Cohort allocation depended upon clinical history that participants reported. Within 2 weeks of study entry, exposed participants had contacted a PCR-confirmed or clinician-diagnosed COVID-19 case. This CDR3 has 15 amino acids. In germline, CDR1 is SGHNT, CDR2 YYREEE (reference sequence). V dropped 4 bases and J dropped 3; count of bases not matched to a gene: 4.

Sequencing was carried out using PBMCs or T cells enriched from blood (not recorded which). This rearrangement joins TRBV5-4 to TRBJ2-7, with 13 bases lining up with TRBD2. The sequence was obtained from a woman aged 30 to 39 who had been exposed to COVID-19. This chain's CDR3 is CASSPGTSGVYEQYF. In nucleotides, the CDR3 is TGTGCCAGCAGCCCCGGGACTAGCGGGGTCTACGAGCAGTACTTC.